This T cell receptor beta chain is from a study of T cells in Graves' hyperthyroidism and ophthalmopathy. On the study more broadly: Initial diagnosis, before any treatment, was when peripheral blood was collected.

TCR beta CDR3 region amplification was performed from RNA transcripts. Using the HTBI primer set, a first-round RT-PCR was run on the TCR CDR3. TCRdb used MiXCR to reprocess the multiplex PCR reads, holding one entry per CDR3 protein. The sample has hundreds of thousands of distinct CDR3 sequences; around 20% are singletons. This clonotype was counted ten times or more. Its matching antigen is unknown. Study observations and caveats: Clonotypes that were expanded in thyroid above 0.001 mostly appeared in blood too.

Trimming removed 2 bases from V and 3 bases from J; junction bases left unmatched: 5. The CDR3 sequence is 15 residues long. Germline V gives CDR1 SEHNR, CDR2 FQNEAQ (reference sequence). Uncontrolled infection, other autoimmune disease, pregnancy and lactation each barred patients from inclusion. The TCR was taken from a woman aged 50 to 60 with Graves' hyperthyroidism that later progressed to Graves' ophthalmopathy. The chain recombines TRBV7-9 with TRBJ1-2; 8 bases match TRBD1. The sequenced sample was blood. DNA for the CDR3: TGTGCCAGCAGCTTATCCCAGGGGGCAGACTATGGCTACACCTTC. The encoded protein is CASSLSQGADYGYTF.